The next 3 T cell receptor beta chains were all read from a single sample in a study of cytomegalovirus exposure and HLA in healthy donors. Primers for the PCR totalled 60 Vbeta and 13 Jbeta. Assay: immunoSEQ multiplex PCR; the TCRdb copy retains only in-frame clones and omits some. The table lists some 150,000 clones, 60% to 80% of them singletons. Sequencing was performed on PBMCs. These receptors originate from a female donor in good health and CMV-seronegative.

Details on this clone: Given the absence of the conserved phenylalanine or tryptophan at the CDR3 end, a read error is likely. The V and J genes are TRBV25-1 and TRBJ2-7; a possible D gene is TRBD1 (5 bases). This CDR3 has 13 amino acids. Deletions cut 4 bases from V and 5 bases from J, with 12 bases between. Germline CDR1 MGHDK, CDR2 SYGVNS. The DNA of the CDR3 is TGTGCCAGCAGTGGACAGTTTGTCCACGAGCAGTACTCC. As protein: CASSGQFVHEQYS.

This clone has more than one count but fewer than ten. The rearrangement links TRBV25-1 to TRBJ1-5; D might be TRBD1 (6 bases). The CDR3 spans 14 residues. V was shortened by 5 bases and J by 6 bases, with 14 bases between the two germline ends. Germline values: CDR1 MGHDK, CDR2 SYGVNS. The CDR3 nucleotides are TGTGCCAGCAGTCGACCAGGGGAGAGTCAGCCCCAGCATTTT. Its protein is CASSRPGESQPQHF. Full variable domain (missing parts from reference TRBV25-1 and TRBJ1-5): EADIYQTPRYLVIGTGKKITLECSQTMGHDKMYWYQQDPGMELHLIHYSYGVNSTEKGDLSSESTVSRIRTEHFPLTLESARPSHTSQYLCASSRPGESQPQHFGDGTRLSIL.

The chain employs TRBV6-5 and TRBJ1-1, with TRBD1 matching 10 bases. This CDR3 has 16 amino acids. Looked up from germline, CDR1 is MNHEY and CDR2 is SVGAGI. V lost 1 base to trimming and J lost 4 bases; unmatched junction nucleotides: 6. The CDR3 here is CASSYFSGQGGTEAFF. CDR3 sequence (DNA): TGTGCCAGCAGTTACTTTTCAGGACAGGGGGGCACTGAAGCTTTCTTT.